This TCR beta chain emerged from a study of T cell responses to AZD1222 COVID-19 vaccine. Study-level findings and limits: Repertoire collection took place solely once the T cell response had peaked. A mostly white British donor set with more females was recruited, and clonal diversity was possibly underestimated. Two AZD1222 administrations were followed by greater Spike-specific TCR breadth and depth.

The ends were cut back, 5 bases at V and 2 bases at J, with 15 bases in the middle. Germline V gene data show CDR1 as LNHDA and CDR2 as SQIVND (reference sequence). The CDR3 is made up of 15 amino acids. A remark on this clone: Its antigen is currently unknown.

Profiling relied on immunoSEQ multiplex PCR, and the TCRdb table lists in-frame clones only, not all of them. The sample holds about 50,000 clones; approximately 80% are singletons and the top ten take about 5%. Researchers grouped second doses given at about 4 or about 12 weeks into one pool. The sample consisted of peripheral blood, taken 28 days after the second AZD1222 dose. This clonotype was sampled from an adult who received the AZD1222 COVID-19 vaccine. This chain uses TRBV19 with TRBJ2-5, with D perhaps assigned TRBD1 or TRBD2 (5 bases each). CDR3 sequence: CASSPPGRTQETQYF. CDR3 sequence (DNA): TGTGCCAGTAGTCCACCGGGACGTACTCAAGAGACCCAGTACTTC.